These 8 T cell receptor beta chains originate from one sample sequenced in a study of T cell repertoires in aging, cancer and after chemotherapy. A mixed TRB-A/B primer pool amplified rearranged TRB by multiplex touch-down PCR. One entry per CDR3 protein results from TCRdb running MiXCR on the multiplex PCR reads. The sample holds more than 8,500 distinct CDR3 sequences, 30% to 45% seen once. Amplification of TCR beta used genomic DNA extracted from peripheral blood. Sequencing was done on a sample of blood. The source of these receptors is a human donor in good health.

The V gene is TRBV6-5, the J gene TRBJ1-2; possible D gene TRBD1, 6 bases. Per germline, CDR1 MNHEY and CDR2 SVGAGI. Between the trimmed V and J ends, which lost 7 bases and 4 bases, there was a span of 13 bases. This CDR3 is 13 amino acids long. CDR3 loop: CASTFQGLYGYTF. DNA for the CDR3: TGTGCCAGCACTTTTCAGGGGCTCTATGGCTACACCTTC.

In this sample, this clonotype turned up a few times. V usage is TRBV5-3 and J usage is TRBJ2-5; 9 bases map to TRBD2. TRBV5-3 is an open reading frame, and its role is uncertain. V trimming: 5 bases; J trimming: 5 bases; junction bases outside the gene matches: 7. The CDR3 loop spans 14 amino acids. The CDR3 here is CARSSGGVRETQYF. The DNA of the CDR3 is TGTGCCAGAAGTAGCGGGGGTGTTAGGGAGACCCAGTACTTC.

This clonotype was counted only a few times. The gene calls are TRBV27 and TRBJ2-7; D might be TRBD1 (6 bases). Germline assignment: CDR1 MNHEY and CDR2 SMNVEV (reference sequence). The CDR3 is made up of 13 amino acids. V was trimmed by 5 bases and J by 6 bases, leaving 14 bases between them. The chain's CDR3 is CASSLSGVREQYF. The CDR3 DNA reads TGTGCCAGCAGTCTCTCAGGGGTCCGCGAGCAGTACTTC.

This clonotype was seen more than once but under ten times. The chain has TRBV6-5 and TRBJ1-6, with no clear D. The CDR3 covers 16 residues. Germline CDR1 and CDR2: MNHEY and SVGAGI. V gave up 6 bases and J gave up 1 base, with 13 bases separating them. The chain's CDR3 is CASSPSVSSYNSPLHF. The CDR3 nucleotides read TGTGCCAGCAGCCCTAGCGTTTCGTCCTATAATTCACCCCTCCACTTT.

The genes are TRBV19 and TRBJ2-3; 9 bases line up with TRBD2. CDR3 length: 17 residues. The V segment lost 2 bases and the J segment 0 bases; nucleotides outside the gene matches: 6. From germline, CDR1 is LNHDA and CDR2 SQIVND (reference sequence). This chain's CDR3 is CASSIRASGTSTDTQYF. CDR3 DNA sequence: TGTGCCAGTAGTATACGTGCTAGCGGGACTAGCACAGATACGCAGTATTTT.

The sample holds a few counts of this clonotype. The chain is built from TRBV18 and TRBJ2-2, with D maybe TRBD1 (5 bases). V was pared by 2 bases and J by 2 bases, with 9 bases between. The germline CDR1 and CDR2 sequences are KGHSH and LQKENI. The CDR3 is 15 residues long. The CDR3 here is CASSPYTGNTGELFF. The DNA of the CDR3 is TGTGCCAGCTCACCATATACAGGAAACACCGGGGAGCTGTTTTTT. The full variable domain, with the rest looked up from reference TRBV18 and TRBJ2-2, is NAGVMQNPRHLVRRRGQEARLRCSPMKGHSHVYWYRQLPEEGLKFMVYLQKENIIDESGMPKERFSAEFPKEGPSILRIQQVVRGDSAAYFCASSPYTGNTGELFFGEGSRLTVL.

This sequence joins TRBV5-6 and TRBJ2-7, with D hard to call. Germline V CDR1 and CDR2: SGHDT, YYEEEE. The CDR3 spans 12 residues. V lost 3 bases and J 7 bases, leaving 11 bases between the germline ends. CDR3 sequence (DNA): TGTGCCAGCAGCTCCTCTGCGAGGGAGCAGTACTTC. Protein product: CASSSSAREQYF.

With regard to this clonotype: An end of the junction differs from the germline gene, which may be a read error. The V and J genes are TRBV6-2 or TRBV6-3 and TRBJ2-7; perhaps TRBD1 as D (6 bases). CDR3 length: 15 residues. Germline V gives CDR1 MNHEY, CDR2 SVGEGT. CDR3 coding DNA: TGCGCCAGCAGCCTCGAACAGGGCCGCGCCTACGAGCAGTACTTC. It is translated as CASSLEQGRAYEQYF.